Listed here are 19 T cell receptor beta chains from one sample, sequenced in a study of blood T cell repertoires in COVID-19. TCRdb's copy holds only in-frame clones and misses some; the assay was immunoSEQ multiplex PCR. The top ten hold about a third of the sample, which has 84,000 or so clones, roughly three quarters seen once. Source material: peripheral blood. The receptors come from a man in his sixties with COVID-19, enrolled during active disease.

V usage is TRBV5-1 and J usage is TRBJ2-5; TRBD1 agrees at 7 bases. Germline V CDR1 and CDR2: SGHRS, YFSETQ. The CDR3 length is 15 residues. The trim removed 0 bases at V and 5 bases at J, leaving 7 bases unmatched. The CDR3 here is CASSLDGRGYETQYF. As DNA, the CDR3 is TGCGCCAGCAGCTTGGATGGCAGGGGGTATGAGACCCAGTACTTC. The full variable domain, in which reference TRBV5-1 and TRBJ2-5 provide the parts outside the CDR3, is KAGVTQTPRYLIKTRGQQVTLSCSPISGHRSVSWYQQTPGQGLQFLFEYFSETQRNKGNFPGRFSGRQFSNSRSEMNVSTLELGDSALYLCASSLDGRGYETQYFGPGTRLLVL.

There are a few counts of this clone. This chain links TRBV10-2 with TRBJ2-7; 11 bases map to TRBD2. The germline CDR1 and CDR2 sequences are WSHSY and SAAADI. This CDR3 region has 11 residues. V lost 8 bases and J lost 13; bases outside the gene matches: 7. The CDR3 nucleotides are TGCGCCAGCGGGACTAGCGGTCCTTTTTACTTC. This sequence encodes CASGTSGPFYF.

This rearrangement joins TRBV11-2 to TRBJ2-4; perhaps TRBD2 as D (7 bases). The CDR3 length is 17 residues. Trimming took 4 bases from V and 0 from J, leaving 16 bases between them. Germline V CDR1 and CDR2: SGHAT, FQNNGV. In DNA form, the CDR3 reads TGTGCCAGCAGCTCCCCCGGGGGGCGGCGAGCCAAAAACATTCAGTACTTC. It specifies CASSSPGGRRAKNIQYF.

This clone was counted ten times or more. J is TRBJ1-5 and V is TRBV19, with D unresolved. This CDR3 comprises 12 residues. The ends were cut back, 4 bases at V and 6 bases at J, with 7 bases in the middle. Germline V CDR1 and CDR2: LNHDA, SQIVND (reference sequence). CDR3 nucleotide sequence: TGTGCCAGTAGTAGTTCCGGTCAGCCCCAGCATTTT. Encoded protein: CASSSSGQPQHF.

In nucleotides, the CDR3 is TGTGCCAGCAGCTTCGGAGCAGGGGGATTGTCACCCCTCCACTTT. It specifies CASSFGAGGLSPLHF. J is TRBJ1-6 and V is TRBV5-4, with TRBD1 matching 7 bases. The germline V gene has CDR1 SGHNT and CDR2 YYREEE (reference sequence). The CDR3 extends over 15 amino acids. With V trimmed by 2 bases and J by 10 bases, 9 bases remained unmatched.

The chain links TRBV7-2 to TRBJ2-1; 11 bases align to TRBD1. CDR1 and CDR2 from the germline V gene are SGHTA and FQGNSA. The CDR3 is 15 amino acids. V dropped 5 bases and J dropped 8; count of bases not matched to a gene: 8. The DNA for the CDR3 is TGTGCCAGCAGCACCAGGACAGGGGGCTTGGATGAGCAGTTCTTC. Protein: CASSTRTGGLDEQFF. Drawing the rest from reference TRBV7-2 and TRBJ2-1, the complete variable domain is GAGVSQSPSNKVTEKGKDVELRCDPISGHTALYWYRQSLGQGLEFLIYFQGNSAPDKSGLPSDRFSAERTGGSVSTLTIQRTQQEDSAVYLCASSTRTGGLDEQFFGPGTRLTVL.

This chain links TRBV9 with TRBJ1-2; possibly TRBD1 for D (6 bases). The V and J ends lost 4 bases and 4 bases respectively, with 14 bases between them. The length of the CDR3 is 14 residues. The germline V gene encodes CDR1 SGDLS and CDR2 YYNGEE. As DNA, the CDR3 is TGTGCCAGCAGCCCCAGACAGGCGACCTATGGCTACACCTTC. It is translated as CASSPRQATYGYTF.

The chain recombines TRBV4-1 with TRBJ1-3, with 8 bases lining up with TRBD1. V lost 5 bases and J lost 2; bases outside the gene matches: 17. This CDR3 comprises 19 residues. Germline CDR1 reads MGHRA; CDR2 reads YSYEKL. CDR3 sequence (DNA): TGCGCCAGCAGCTCATCAGGGGGCGGCTCAGGGCCGCCTGGAAACACCATATATTTT. This sequence encodes CASSSSGGGSGPPGNTIYF.

The chain carries TRBV6-2 or TRBV6-3 and TRBJ1-2; D not certain. The V end was cut by 5 bases, the J end by 8 bases, with 12 bases between. Germline V lookup: CDR1 MNHEY, CDR2 SVGEGT. CDR3 length: 12 amino acids. The CDR3 DNA sequence: TGTGCCAGCAGTCCCCAGGTTCGGGGCTACACCTTC. Translated, it gives CASSPQVRGYTF.

This chain joins TRBV5-1 and TRBJ2-2; 8 bases fit TRBD2. Germline V CDR1 and CDR2: SGHRS, YFSETQ. V was clipped by 0 bases and J by 9 bases; unmatched bases: 10. The CDR3 has 16 residues. The CDR3 DNA follows: TGCGCCAGCAGCTTGGAAAATTCGGGGGGGCGCCGGGAGCTGTTTTTT. This sequence encodes CASSLENSGGRRELFF.

On this clone: One end of the junction does not line up with germline, which may come from a read error. The chain has TRBV18 and TRBJ1-5, with D perhaps matching TRBD1 (5 bases). Germline CDR1 KGHSH, CDR2 LQKENI. CDR3 length: 16 amino acids. DNA of the CDR3: TGTGCCAGCTCCCCACGGGACTCCTCCGCTGGTCAGCCCCAGCATTTT. This encodes CASSPRDSSAGQPQHF.

The chain carries TRBV3-1 (or the pseudogene TRBV3-2) and TRBJ1-1; D possibly corresponds to TRBD1 (6 bases). The germline V and J ends were trimmed by 4 bases and 0 bases, with 18 bases remaining between them. Germline CDR1 and CDR2: LGHDT and YNNKEL (reference sequence). CDR3 length: 17 amino acids. Here the CDR3 reads CASSRRTVGAMNTEAFF. The CDR3 region has the DNA TGTGCCAGCAGCCGGCGGACAGTTGGGGCCATGAACACTGAAGCTTTCTTT.

This clone has only a few counts. The J gene is TRBJ2-1, the V gene TRBV2; 13 nucleotides align to TRBD2. The trim removed 6 bases at V and 6 bases at J, leaving 2 bases unmatched. The CDR3 spans 14 residues. CDR1 is SNHLY, CDR2 FYNNEI, per germline. CDR3 nucleotide sequence: TGTGCCAGCAGGGGGACTAGCGGGGCCAATGAGCAGTTCTTC. The encoded protein is CASRGTSGANEQFF.

This chain links TRBV5-1 with TRBJ1-5, with a possible D match to TRBD1 (5 bases). CDR1 is SGHRS, CDR2 YFSETQ, per germline. The CDR3 extends over 15 amino acids. With 0 bases removed from V and 7 bases from J, the gap between germline ends came to 14 bases. The CDR3 DNA sequence: TGCGCCAGCAGCTTGGCCGGGGGTATCCTGCAGCCCCAGCATTTT. It encodes CASSLAGGILQPQHF.

This clone was found a few times. This rearrangement joins TRBV9 to TRBJ2-3; TRBD1 matches at 10 bases. The J segment lost 2 bases and the V segment lost 3 bases, leaving 3 bases of the junction unmatched. Germline CDR1 is SGDLS and CDR2 is YYNGEE. This CDR3 has 15 amino acids. Here the CDR3 reads CASSEGTGVTDTQYF. The DNA for the CDR3 is TGTGCCAGCAGCGAAGGGACAGGGGTCACAGATACGCAGTATTTT.

This chain's CDR3 is CASSPLRGSSGVGQETQYF. The CDR3 region has the DNA TGTGCCAGTAGCCCCCTGCGAGGGAGTAGCGGTGTGGGTCAAGAGACCCAGTACTTC. The chain has TRBV19 and TRBJ2-5; TRBD2 might be the D (6 bases). Germline CDR1 reads LNHDA; CDR2 reads SQIVND (reference sequence). The V end lost 6 bases, the J end lost 2 bases, and 28 bases lay between the germline ends. The CDR3 totals 19 residues.

The rearrangement links TRBV12-5 to TRBJ1-3; D remains ambiguous. The CDR3 is 13 amino acids. Germline loops: CDR1 LGHNT, CDR2 FRNRAP. Deletions cut 6 bases from V and 0 bases from J, with 6 bases between. CDR3 DNA: TGTGCTAGTGGGTCAGACTCTGGAAACACCATATATTTT. Translating gives CASGSDSGNTIYF. Based on the CDR3 plus reference TRBV12-5 and TRBJ1-3, the full variable domain is DARVTQTPRHKVTEMGQEVTMRCQPILGHNTVFWYRQTMMQGLELLAYFRNRAPLDDSGMPKDRFSAEMPDATLATLKIQPSEPRDSAVYFCASGSDSGNTIYFGEGSWLTVV.

V usage is TRBV11-2 and J usage is TRBJ2-2; D uncertain. The CDR3 covers 13 residues. Deletions cut 0 bases from V and 7 bases from J, with 6 bases between. The germline CDR1 and CDR2 sequences are SGHAT and FQNNGV. The CDR3 reads CASSLDRGGELFF. The CDR3 region has the DNA TGTGCCAGCAGCTTAGATCGAGGCGGGGAGCTGTTTTTT.

J is TRBJ2-1 and V is TRBV6-6; 10 nucleotides agree with TRBD1. This CDR3 contains 16 residues. V shed 6 bases and J 4 bases; nucleotides not matched to a gene: 9. Germline-derived CDR1 and CDR2 are MNHNY and SVGAGI (reference sequence). CDR3 residues: CASSPQDRGEYNEQFF. The CDR3 DNA reads as TGTGCCAGCAGCCCTCAGGACAGGGGGGAGTACAATGAGCAGTTCTTC.